This is a list of T cell receptor beta chains from one sample in a study of control samples from healthy donors and cancer patients. The table came from immunoSEQ multiplex PCR; TCRdb's copy has only in-frame clones and leaves some out. Found here are 230,000 or so clones, around 94% of them singletons; the top ten hold approximately 1.4%. Source material: blood. Source of these receptors: a man aged 50 to 59 in good health. The CDR3 runs from the conserved cysteine through the conserved F or W. A D gene is named only where the DNA matches it firmly.

>TRBJ2-7|-|TRBV21-1
CASSKVGGEGYEQYF
>TRBJ1-2|-|TRBV11-2
CASSPATGYGYTF
>TRBJ1-3|-|TRBV7-2
CASSRVKGRILSGNTIYF
>TRBJ1-1|-|TRBV6-4
CASTQGSHRMDTEAFF
>TRBJ2-5|-|TRBV5-1
CASSLVSGEETQYF
>TRBJ2-1|-|TRBV19
CASSPRAQGWNEQFF
>TRBJ1-2|-|TRBV7-9
CASSLAGTKSGYTF
>TRBJ2-7|TRBD1|TRBV5-1
CASRAGTGDEQYF
>TRBJ1-5|-|TRBV3-1/TRBV3-2
CASSLGDRGPGGNQPQHF
>TRBJ1-1|-|TRBV29-1
CSVGRKMNTEAFF